These 13 T cell receptor beta chains came from one sample sequenced in a study of shared clonotypes between healthy human individuals. The protocol was immunoSEQ multiplex PCR, while the TCRdb copy is restricted to in-frame clones and leaves out a portion. The sample holds about 980,000 clones, less than 85% seen once. The sequenced sample was memory CD4+ T cells sorted from blood. Indicated subset: CD45RA-negative fraction. These receptors were taken from a man aged 18 to 30 in good health.

A word on this clone: The identical CDR3 is also encoded by other nucleotide sequences in the sample. The J gene is TRBJ2-2, the V gene TRBV5-1; TRBD2 aligns across 7 bases. Germline-derived CDR1 and CDR2 are SGHRS and YFSETQ. V dropped 4 bases and J dropped 1; count of bases not matched to a gene: 7. The CDR3 contains 16 residues. CDR3 nucleotides: TGCGCCAGCAGCCTCTCCGGGGGGTGGAACACCGGGGAGCTGTTTTTT. Translation: CASSLSGGWNTGELFF.

The genes are TRBV4-1 and TRBJ1-2; TRBD1 agrees at 10 bases. CDR1 MGHRA and CDR2 YSYEKL come from the germline V gene. The CDR3 totals 17 residues. V lost 1 base to trimming and J lost 6 bases; unmatched junction nucleotides: 11. CDR3 in amino acids: CASSQAEGTGEFDGYTF. CDR3 nucleotides: TGCGCCAGCAGCCAAGCTGAGGGGACAGGGGAGTTCGATGGCTACACCTTC.

This clone was detected only once. This chain links TRBV6-5 with TRBJ1-2; the D gene is possibly TRBD1 (5 bases). Germline lookup yields CDR1 MNHEY and CDR2 SVGAGI. V lost 8 bases and J lost 0, with 10 bases in between. The CDR3 has 13 residues. CDR3 nucleotides: TGTGCCAGCCGGGAGACAGCTAACTATGGCTACACCTTC. Its translation: CASRETANYGYTF.

The chain couples TRBV19 to TRBJ1-3; no firm D call. Trimming shortened V by 3 bases and J by 4 bases, and 7 bases separated the two germline ends. The CDR3 spans 13 residues. From germline, CDR1 is LNHDA and CDR2 SQIVND (reference sequence). CDR3 bases: TGTGCCAGTAGTATTGCGTCGGGAAACACCATATATTTT. Encoded protein: CASSIASGNTIYF.

The gene calls are TRBV5-1 and TRBJ1-4; D gene unclear. The CDR3 loop spans 17 amino acids. The V gene lost 9 bases and the J gene lost 2 bases, with 23 bases spanning the gap. Germline V lookup: CDR1 SGHRS, CDR2 YFSETQ. CDR3 in amino acids: CANCRALQNSTNEKLFF. CDR3 bases: TGCGCCAACTGCCGGGCCCTACAGAATTCGACTAATGAAAAACTGTTTTTT. Combining the CDR3 with reference TRBV5-1 and TRBJ1-4 gives the whole variable domain KAGVTQTPRYLIKTRGQQVTLSCSPISGHRSVSWYQQTPGQGLQFLFEYFSETQRNKGNFPGRFSGRQFSNSRSEMNVSTLELGDSALYLCANCRALQNSTNEKLFFGSGTQLSVL.

The chain employs TRBV11-2 and TRBJ2-7, with D unclear. The V and J ends lost 2 bases and 0 bases respectively, with 8 bases between them. The CDR3 length is 14 residues. Germline V gene lookup returns CDR1 SGHAT and CDR2 FQNNGV. CDR3: CASSLSPSSYEQYF. The CDR3 bases are TGTGCCAGCAGCTTATCGCCTAGCTCCTACGAGCAGTACTTC. The whole variable domain, filled in from reference TRBV11-2 and TRBJ2-7, reads EAGVAQSPRYKIIEKRQSVAFWCNPISGHATLYWYQQILGQGPKLLIQFQNNGVVDDSQLPKDRFSAERLKGVDSTLKIQPAKLEDSAVYLCASSLSPSSYEQYFGPGTRLTVT.

The rearrangement links TRBV11-2 to TRBJ2-2, with D possibly being TRBD1 (6 bases). The CDR3 extends over 16 amino acids. Germline lookup yields CDR1 SGHAT and CDR2 FQNNGV. The V end lost 5 bases, the J end lost 0 bases, and 13 bases lay between the germline ends. The DNA of the CDR3 is TGTGCCAGCAGCCCGCTCTGGACAGCGAACACCGGGGAGCTGTTTTTT. Amino acids: CASSPLWTANTGELFF. The variable domain in full, completed from reference TRBV11-2 and TRBJ2-2, reads EAGVAQSPRYKIIEKRQSVAFWCNPISGHATLYWYQQILGQGPKLLIQFQNNGVVDDSQLPKDRFSAERLKGVDSTLKIQPAKLEDSAVYLCASSPLWTANTGELFFGEGSRLTVL.

The CDR3 region is CASSLTGTGNGYTF. Written as DNA, the CDR3 is TGTGCCAGCAGCTTAACCGGGACAGGGAATGGCTACACCTTC. V gene TRBV7-2 combines with J gene TRBJ1-2, with TRBD1 matching 9 bases. Germline V gives CDR1 SGHTA, CDR2 FQGNSA. The CDR3 contains 14 residues. V gave up 2 bases and J gave up 6 bases; unmatched junction bases: 4.

The chain combines TRBV10-1 with TRBJ1-3; 11 nucleotides agree with TRBD1. The germline V gene encodes CDR1 WNHNN and CDR2 SYGVQD (reference sequence). The CDR3 loop spans 15 amino acids. Losses at the gene ends were 6 bases for V and 4 bases for J; bases not matched to a gene: 5. The CDR3 protein is CASSSGQGDGNTIYF. For the CDR3, the DNA is TGCGCCAGCAGCTCGGGACAGGGGGACGGAAACACCATATATTTT.

The chain combines TRBV19 with TRBJ1-5, with D possibly matching TRBD1 (5 bases). The CDR3 loop spans 17 amino acids. Germline CDR1 LNHDA, CDR2 SQIVND (reference sequence). V lost 2 bases to trimming and J lost 4 bases, with 18 bases between them. The CDR3 spells CASSIFGAGLPNQPQHF. The DNA of the CDR3 is TGTGCCAGTAGTATATTCGGGGCAGGCCTACCTAATCAGCCCCAGCATTTT.

This clone was seen a few times. The CDR3, as DNA: TGTGCCAGCAGCCCTCCGGGACTAAGCACAGATACGCAGTATTTT. Translated, it gives CASSPPGLSTDTQYF. V is TRBV7-2 and J is TRBJ2-3; 7 nucleotides agree with TRBD2. CDR3 size: 15 residues. The junction had 5 bases not matched to a gene; V was cut back by 5 bases and J by 0 bases. Germline CDR1 SGHTA, CDR2 FQGNSA.

The chain couples TRBV19 to TRBJ1-5; D remains ambiguous. This CDR3 region has 14 residues. Trimming cost V 4 bases and J 5 bases, with 12 bases left between them. Germline V lookup: CDR1 LNHDA, CDR2 SQIVND (reference sequence). CDR3 coding DNA: TGTGCCAGTAGTAAGGAAGGGAGGGATCAGCCCCAGCATTTT. Amino acid sequence: CASSKEGRDQPQHF. Using reference TRBV19 and TRBJ1-5 for the parts outside the CDR3, the full variable domain is DGGITQSPKYLFRKEGQNVTLSCEQNLNHDAMYWYRQDPGQGLRLIYYSQIVNDFQKGDIAEGYSVSREKKESFPLTVTSAQKNPTAFYLCASSKEGRDQPQHFGDGTRLSIL.

This sequence joins TRBV11-2 and TRBJ1-1, with a possible D match to TRBD1 (5 bases). Trimming cost V 5 bases and J 3 bases, with 13 bases left between them. The length of the CDR3 is 14 residues. Germline lookup yields CDR1 SGHAT and CDR2 FQNNGV. CDR3 sequence: CASSVRGGDTEAFF. For the CDR3, the DNA is TGTGCCAGCAGCGTAAGGGGAGGGGACACTGAAGCTTTCTTT.